The sequence of this T cell receptor beta chain was determined in a study of CD8+ T cells in alopecia areata. Overall study context: Treated patients took oral tofacitinib at 5 to 10 mg twice daily. Study-wide findings and caveats: With patients, TCR sharing proved less clear than in mice, a difference possibly related to HLA.

Extracted RNA was reverse transcribed into cDNA, the sequencing template. The table came from immunoSEQ multiplex PCR; TCRdb's copy has only in-frame clones and leaves some out. The sample consists of approximately 150,000 clones, around 71% of them appearing once. In regard to this clone: As yet, its antigen is unknown.

Per the germline V gene, CDR1 is MNHEY and CDR2 is SVGAGI. The ends were cut back, 7 bases at V and 9 bases at J, with 10 bases in the middle. The CDR3 consists of 11 residues. Samples from alopecia areata patients were lesional scalp punch biopsies and peripheral blood. The sequencing used CD8+ T cells sorted from blood, collected at week 0. The sequence was obtained from a human donor with alopecia areata. The chain recombines TRBV6-5 with TRBJ2-1; possible D gene TRBD1, 6 bases. The chain's CDR3 is CASTVGGEQFF. The CDR3 nucleotides are TGTGCCAGCACTGTAGGGGGTGAGCAGTTCTTC.